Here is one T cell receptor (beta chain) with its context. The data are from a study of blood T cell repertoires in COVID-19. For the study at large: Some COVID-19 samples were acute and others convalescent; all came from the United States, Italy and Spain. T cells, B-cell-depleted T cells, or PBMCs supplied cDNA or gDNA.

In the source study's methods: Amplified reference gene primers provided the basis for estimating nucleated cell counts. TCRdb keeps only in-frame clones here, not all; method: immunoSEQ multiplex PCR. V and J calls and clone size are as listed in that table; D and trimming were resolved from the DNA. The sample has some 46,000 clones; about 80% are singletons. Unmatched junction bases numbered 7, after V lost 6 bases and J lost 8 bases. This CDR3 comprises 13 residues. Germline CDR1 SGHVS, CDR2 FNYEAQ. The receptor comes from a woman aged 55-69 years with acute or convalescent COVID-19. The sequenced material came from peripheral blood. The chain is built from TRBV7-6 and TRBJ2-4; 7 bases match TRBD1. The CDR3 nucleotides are TGTGCCAGCAGTACGGGACAGAGGGACATTCAGTACTTC. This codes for CASSTGQRDIQYF.